A single sample gave rise to the 20 T cell receptor beta chains below, sequenced in a study of cytomegalovirus exposure and HLA in healthy donors. Primers: 60 Vbeta forward and 13 Jbeta reverse. Libraries were prepared by immunoSEQ multiplex PCR; TCRdb keeps only in-frame clonotypes and omits some of them. Recorded here are 150,000 to 200,000 clones; the top ten clones represent 2% to 2.5%. The sample taken for sequencing was PBMCs. Receptor source: a man aged 25-45 years in good health and CMV-seronegative.

The CDR3 nucleotides are TGTGCCTGGGGGGCAGGGTGGGAGACCCAGTACTTC. Translation: CAWGAGWETQYF. V gene TRBV30 combines with J gene TRBJ2-5; D is possibly TRBD1 (5 bases). CDR1 is GTSNPN and CDR2 is SVGIG in the germline V gene (reference sequence). CDR3 length: 12 amino acids. V lost 5 bases and J lost 5, with 12 bases in between.

CDR3 loop: CASSPRPGTNYEQYF. Here the CDR3 DNA reads TGTGCCAGCAGTCCTCGCCCGGGGACTAACTACGAGCAGTACTTC. This chain uses TRBV6-5 with TRBJ2-5; 7 nucleotides line up with TRBD2. Gene TRBJ2-7 matches the end of the DNA better, so the J call may be wrong. Looked up from germline, CDR1 is MNHEY and CDR2 is SVGAGI. The CDR3 covers 15 residues.

This chain uses TRBV7-2 with TRBJ2-1, with a possible D match to TRBD2 (6 bases). Germline-derived CDR1 and CDR2 are SGHTA and FQGNSA. Trimming cost V 1 base and J 7 bases, with 17 bases left between them. This CDR3 has 16 residues. The CDR3 loop is CASSLEYQMLANEQFF. CDR3 coding DNA: TGTGCCAGCAGCTTAGAGTACCAGATGCTAGCGAATGAGCAGTTCTTC. Based on the CDR3 plus reference TRBV7-2 and TRBJ2-1, the full variable domain is GAGVSQSPSNKVTEKGKDVELRCDPISGHTALYWYRQSLGQGLEFLIYFQGNSAPDKSGLPSDRFSAERTGGSVSTLTIQRTQQEDSAVYLCASSLEYQMLANEQFFGPGTRLTVL.

J is TRBJ2-3 and V is TRBV4-1; perhaps TRBD2 as D (6 bases). The V gene's germline CDR1 is MGHRA and CDR2 YSYEKL. V was clipped by 3 bases and J by 2 bases, with 12 bases between them. CDR3 length: 15 amino acids. CDR3 bases: TGCGCCAGCAGCCATTTAGCGGAACTCACAGATACGCAGTATTTT. Its protein product is CASSHLAELTDTQYF.

The DNA for the CDR3 is TGTGCCAGCGAGCAGGGTTTGAACACTGAAGCTTTCTTT. Translated: CASEQGLNTEAFF. J is TRBJ1-1 and V is TRBV6-1, with TRBD1 as a possible D gene (5 bases). The length of the CDR3 is 13 residues. The ends were cut back, 8 bases at V and 0 bases at J, with 10 bases in the middle. The V gene's germline CDR1 is MNHNS and CDR2 SASEGT.

As DNA, the CDR3 is TGTGCCAGCAGCACCCAAGGTGACAGCTACGAGCAGTACTTC. This encodes CASSTQGDSYEQYF. V usage is TRBV11-3 and J usage is TRBJ2-7; D may be TRBD1 (5 bases). The CDR3 loop spans 14 amino acids. CDR1 and CDR2 from the germline V gene are SGHNT and YENEEA. V dropped 5 bases and J dropped 3 bases, with 14 bases sitting between them.

The chain links TRBV7-9 to TRBJ1-4, with TRBD1 as a possible D gene (5 bases). V shed 5 bases and J shed 8 bases, with 18 bases lying between them. The CDR3 length is 15 residues. The V gene's germline CDR1 is SEHNR and CDR2 FQNEAQ (reference sequence). The CDR3: CASSKSQGSAEKLFF. In DNA form, the CDR3 reads TGTGCCAGCAGCAAGAGCCAGGGAAGCGCGGAAAAACTGTTTTTT. Full variable domain (rest looked up from reference TRBV7-9 and TRBJ1-4): DTGVSQNPRHKITKRGQNVTFRCDPISEHNRLYWYRQTLGQGPEFLTYFQNEAQLEKSRLLSDRFSAERPKGSFSTLEIQRTEQGDSAMYLCASSKSQGSAEKLFFGSGTQLSVL.

The chain employs TRBV18 and TRBJ1-1; 10 bases match TRBD1. After removal of 3 bases from V and 3 bases from J, the junction contained 1 base not matched to a gene. Germline V gene data show CDR1 as KGHSH and CDR2 as LQKENI. This CDR3 comprises 14 residues. CDR3 protein: CASSPGQGYTEAFF. The CDR3 DNA reads as TGTGCCAGCTCACCGGGACAGGGGTACACTGAAGCTTTCTTT.

J is TRBJ1-3 and V is TRBV18; 9 bases are a match to TRBD1. V lost 5 bases and J lost 2; bases outside the gene matches: 7. The V gene's germline CDR1 is KGHSH and CDR2 LQKENI. The CDR3 consists of 16 residues. CDR3 region: CASSFGTGRTGNTIYF. The CDR3 DNA reads as TGTGCCAGCTCATTTGGGACAGGGCGAACTGGAAACACCATATATTTT.

The J gene is TRBJ2-1, the V gene TRBV15; 13 bases map to TRBD2. The trim removed 0 bases at V and 7 bases at J, leaving 6 bases unmatched. The CDR3 extends over 17 amino acids. The germline V gene has CDR1 LNHNV and CDR2 YYDKDF (reference sequence). CDR3 DNA sequence: TGTGCCACCAGCAGAGATAGGACTAGCGGGAGAAGGAATGAGCAGTTCTTC. This translates into CATSRDRTSGRRNEQFF.

The chain's CDR3 is CASSPGEGHSETQYF. The CDR3 DNA is TGTGCCAGCAGCCCGGGGGAAGGCCACTCGGAGACCCAGTACTTC. The chain combines TRBV7-2 with TRBJ2-5, with D possibly being TRBD2 (6 bases). The CDR3 covers 15 residues. The V and J ends lost 5 bases and 5 bases respectively, with 18 bases between them. Germline lookup yields CDR1 SGHTA and CDR2 FQGNSA.

The V call is TRBV5-1, the J call TRBJ2-7; TRBD2 agrees at 9 bases. The CDR3 contains 15 residues. In germline, CDR1 is SGHRS, CDR2 YFSETQ. V lost 4 bases, J lost 3 bases, and 8 bases stayed unmatched. The CDR3 sequence is CASSRGLAFFYEQYF. CDR3 in DNA: TGCGCCAGCAGCCGGGGACTAGCCTTTTTCTACGAGCAGTACTTC.

The chain is built from TRBV10-2 and TRBJ1-1; TRBD1 matches 9 bases. V gave up 8 bases and J gave up 0 bases; unmatched junction bases: 13. Germline CDR1 WSHSY, CDR2 SAAADI. CDR3 length: 17 amino acids. In DNA form, the CDR3 reads TGCGCCAGCGGAGGGGACAGGGAGGGACGTATGAACACTGAAGCTTTCTTT. Encoded protein: CASGGDREGRMNTEAFF.

V is TRBV19 and J is TRBJ2-7, with D maybe TRBD1 (6 bases). V shed 5 bases and J shed 9 bases, with 17 bases lying between them. Germline V lookup: CDR1 LNHDA, CDR2 SQIVND (reference sequence). There are 13 residues in the CDR3. The CDR3 coding sequence is TGTGCCAGTAGTGGACGGACAGCTTGGGCGCAGTACTTC. Translation: CASSGRTAWAQYF.

V and J are TRBV27 and TRBJ1-2; possibly TRBD1 for D (6 bases). Germline V gene sequence: CDR1 MNHEY, CDR2 SMNVEV (reference sequence). The CDR3 runs 15 residues. V was trimmed by 5 bases and J by 4 bases, leaving 17 bases between them. CDR3 nucleotides: TGTGCCAGCAGTCCGGAATTGGACAGCCCCTATGGCTACACCTTC. It is translated as CASSPELDSPYGYTF.

The chain combines TRBV27 with TRBJ1-5; D not certain. With 5 bases removed from V and 4 bases from J, the gap between germline ends came to 6 bases. Germline values: CDR1 MNHEY, CDR2 SMNVEV (reference sequence). This CDR3 is 12 amino acids long. As DNA, the CDR3 is TGTGCCAGCAGTCTCCCTAATCAGCCCCAGCATTTT. It codes for CASSLPNQPQHF.

The genes are TRBV28 and TRBJ1-2; 8 bases fit TRBD1. Looked up from germline, CDR1 is MDHEN and CDR2 is SYDVKM. The CDR3 spans 17 residues. The ends lost 2 bases at V and 0 bases at J; junction bases unmatched: 8. The CDR3 region is CASSLPGTGGPNYGYTF. The CDR3 DNA sequence: TGTGCCAGCAGTTTACCCGGAACAGGGGGTCCTAACTATGGCTACACCTTC.

The chain has TRBV5-1 and TRBJ2-1; D is ambiguous. The germline V gene encodes CDR1 SGHRS and CDR2 YFSETQ. The length of the CDR3 is 15 residues. Deletions cut 3 bases from V and 0 bases from J, with 10 bases between. CDR3 nucleotides: TGCGCCAGCAGCTCCTTTGCTAGCTCCTACAATGAGCAGTTCTTC. Translating gives CASSSFASSYNEQFF.

This chain links TRBV27 with TRBJ2-7; 7 bases line up with TRBD1. Germline V gene data show CDR1 as MNHEY and CDR2 as SMNVEV (reference sequence). Losses at the gene ends were 0 bases for V and 5 bases for J; bases not matched to a gene: 4. This CDR3 has 14 residues. The CDR3 DNA sequence: TGTGCCAGCAGTTTATCGCACAGGGGCAACGAGCAGTACTTC. This translates into CASSLSHRGNEQYF.

The rearrangement links TRBV25-1 to TRBJ1-2, with D perhaps TRBD1 (6 bases). Germline CDR1 and CDR2: MGHDK and SYGVNS. With 4 bases removed from V and 6 bases from J, the gap between germline ends came to 12 bases. The CDR3 has 13 amino acids. CDR3 residues: CASSGSGEHGYTF. The CDR3 nucleotides read TGTGCCAGCAGTGGATCAGGGGAACATGGCTACACCTTC.